This section outlines one T cell receptor beta chain sequence together with its context. As yet, its antigen is unknown. This CDR3 has 17 amino acids. Germline V gives CDR1 LGHNA, CDR2 YSLEER. Trimming cost V 0 bases and J 2 bases, with 15 bases left between them. TCRdb's copy holds only in-frame clones and misses some; the assay was immunoSEQ multiplex PCR. Here the sample spans hundreds of thousands of clones, about 90% being singletons. The data stem from a study of Ad26.COV2.S vaccination and SARS-CoV-2 variants. Whole-study context: Intramuscularly, Ad26.COV2.S was given either once or twice, 56 days apart. The study's findings and limits: Participants in the vaccine arm had higher spike-specific TCR breadth; placebo recipients had lower.

The treatment here: roughly 18 received Ad26.COV2.S at low or high dose, single or two shots; 5 received placebo; per-sample allocation not given. Day 63 after the first vaccine or placebo injection was the time point for sampling. The specimen was peripheral blood, collected in a trial of Ad26.COV2.S vaccine versus placebo. This receptor was obtained from a person between 18 and 65 years old who received the Ad26.COV2.S COVID-19 vaccine or a placebo. The rearrangement links TRBV4-3 to TRBJ2-3, with D maybe TRBD2 (5 bases). The CDR3, as DNA: TGCGCCAGCAGCCAAGAAAAGGACTTGCGATCCACAGATACGCAGTATTTT. The encoded protein is CASSQEKDLRSTDTQYF.